The sequence of this TCR beta chain was determined in a study of Ad26.COV2.S vaccination and SARS-CoV-2 variants listed by TCRdb under 2021. For context, the study as a whole: Vaccine-arm donors came from COV1001, a multicentre, randomized, double-blind, placebo-controlled phase I-IIa trial of Ad26.COV2.S in healthy adults. Ad26.COV2.S was administered intramuscularly at 5 x 10^10 or 1 x 10^11 viral particles, either as a single shot or as two shots given 56 days apart. The specificity and breadth of SARS-CoV-2-reactive T cell receptors after Ad26.COV2.S vaccination were assessed by TCRbeta repertoire sequencing. A total of roughly 30 samples were included in the TCR-sequenced set, comprising about 20 Ad26.COV2.S vaccine recipients, 5 placebo recipients and 8 SARS-CoV-2 convalescent individuals. Participants in the trial were split at random into five groups of five each, receiving low-dose or high-dose Ad26.COV2.S once or twice, or else placebo on both occasions. Investigators did not know the trial group allocation while performing experiments and assessing outcomes.

About this clone itself: Its recognized antigen is unknown. No base-level quality is on record; no much larger clone is a single base apart.

Findings and caveats that apply to the study as a whole: After vaccination, substantial breadth of spike-specific CD8+ and CD4+ T cell responses was reported. Comparable non-spike TCR breadth was observed between vaccine and placebo recipients, consistent with only spike being contained in the vaccine. The study was not powered for comparison of responses between vaccine doses or regimens. Higher spike-specific TCR breadth was observed in Ad26.COV2.S recipients than in placebo recipients (P = 0.0014). The authors noted that the TCR breadth and depth analyses may have underestimated total T cell responses.

The immunoSEQ Assay was used to sequence TCRbeta CDR3 regions. After extraction, genomic DNA underwent amplification by bias-controlled multiplex PCR, followed by high-throughput sequencing. Concerning the study's data processing: To quantify the absolute abundance of every unique TCRbeta CDR3 region, sequences were collapsed and filtered. T cell fraction was estimated by normalizing TCRbeta template counts to usable DNA, which was measured by amplifying reference genes present in all nucleated cells. Repertoire TCRs were annotated as SARS-CoV-2-specific when V gene, CDR3 amino acid sequence and J gene were exactly matched to a known reactive TCR set. MIRA supplied the reference SARS-CoV-2 TCR set, which was filtered for enrichment in COVID-19-positive ImmuneCODE repertoires so that public or cross-reactive TCRs were removed. Using the MIRA antigens, annotated TCRs were further analysed by specific ORF or by position within an ORF. Breadth was defined as annotated unique rearrangements over total unique productive rearrangements; depth was the summed frequency of those rearrangements. Group comparisons of TCR breadth used two-sided Wilcoxon rank-sum tests. In its TCRdb copy, this immuneACCESS table keeps in-frame sequences only and misses some clones. Where compared with another copy, unresolved V genes explain less than half of these, and the others have no known cause. V, J and clone size are taken as reported in that table, and D and trimming were inferred from the DNA itself. The sample includes 400,000 to 450,000 clones, with about 90% observed a single time. The top ten clones comprise more than 1.5% of the sample.

V is shortened by 4 bases, J by 7 bases, and the region joining them spans 16 bases. The CDR3 runs 15 residues from the cysteine to the phenylalanine. Of the read, only the CDR3 DNA is kept; its 45 bases are in frame from base 1. CDR1 and CDR2 were assigned from the germline V gene (reference sequence) as LNHDA and SQIVND. The treatment or condition label on this specimen signifies: roughly 19 received Ad26.COV2.S at low or high dose, single or two shots; a few received placebo; per-sample allocation not given. Repertoires of vaccine and placebo recipients were sequenced from samples taken on day 63 after the first injection. Cohort 1b enrolled 25 or so adults aged 18-55 years at a single site in Boston, USA, between 29 July and 7 August 2020. As a vaccine, Ad26.COV2.S was a replication-incompetent adenovirus type 26 vector that expressed a prefusion-stabilized SARS-CoV-2 spike protein derived from the original Wuhan strain.

The TCR comes from a person aged 18-65 years who received the Ad26.COV2.S COVID-19 vaccine or a placebo. This chain is built from TRBV19 and TRBJ2-2; TRBD1 could be the D gene, as 8 bases match. The starting material was peripheral blood, obtained in a trial of Ad26.COV2.S vaccine versus placebo. Here the CDR3 is given as CASSTRQGRGGELFF. The nucleotides read TGTGCCAGTAGTACCCGACAGGGGAGGGGCGGGGAGCTGTTTTTT.